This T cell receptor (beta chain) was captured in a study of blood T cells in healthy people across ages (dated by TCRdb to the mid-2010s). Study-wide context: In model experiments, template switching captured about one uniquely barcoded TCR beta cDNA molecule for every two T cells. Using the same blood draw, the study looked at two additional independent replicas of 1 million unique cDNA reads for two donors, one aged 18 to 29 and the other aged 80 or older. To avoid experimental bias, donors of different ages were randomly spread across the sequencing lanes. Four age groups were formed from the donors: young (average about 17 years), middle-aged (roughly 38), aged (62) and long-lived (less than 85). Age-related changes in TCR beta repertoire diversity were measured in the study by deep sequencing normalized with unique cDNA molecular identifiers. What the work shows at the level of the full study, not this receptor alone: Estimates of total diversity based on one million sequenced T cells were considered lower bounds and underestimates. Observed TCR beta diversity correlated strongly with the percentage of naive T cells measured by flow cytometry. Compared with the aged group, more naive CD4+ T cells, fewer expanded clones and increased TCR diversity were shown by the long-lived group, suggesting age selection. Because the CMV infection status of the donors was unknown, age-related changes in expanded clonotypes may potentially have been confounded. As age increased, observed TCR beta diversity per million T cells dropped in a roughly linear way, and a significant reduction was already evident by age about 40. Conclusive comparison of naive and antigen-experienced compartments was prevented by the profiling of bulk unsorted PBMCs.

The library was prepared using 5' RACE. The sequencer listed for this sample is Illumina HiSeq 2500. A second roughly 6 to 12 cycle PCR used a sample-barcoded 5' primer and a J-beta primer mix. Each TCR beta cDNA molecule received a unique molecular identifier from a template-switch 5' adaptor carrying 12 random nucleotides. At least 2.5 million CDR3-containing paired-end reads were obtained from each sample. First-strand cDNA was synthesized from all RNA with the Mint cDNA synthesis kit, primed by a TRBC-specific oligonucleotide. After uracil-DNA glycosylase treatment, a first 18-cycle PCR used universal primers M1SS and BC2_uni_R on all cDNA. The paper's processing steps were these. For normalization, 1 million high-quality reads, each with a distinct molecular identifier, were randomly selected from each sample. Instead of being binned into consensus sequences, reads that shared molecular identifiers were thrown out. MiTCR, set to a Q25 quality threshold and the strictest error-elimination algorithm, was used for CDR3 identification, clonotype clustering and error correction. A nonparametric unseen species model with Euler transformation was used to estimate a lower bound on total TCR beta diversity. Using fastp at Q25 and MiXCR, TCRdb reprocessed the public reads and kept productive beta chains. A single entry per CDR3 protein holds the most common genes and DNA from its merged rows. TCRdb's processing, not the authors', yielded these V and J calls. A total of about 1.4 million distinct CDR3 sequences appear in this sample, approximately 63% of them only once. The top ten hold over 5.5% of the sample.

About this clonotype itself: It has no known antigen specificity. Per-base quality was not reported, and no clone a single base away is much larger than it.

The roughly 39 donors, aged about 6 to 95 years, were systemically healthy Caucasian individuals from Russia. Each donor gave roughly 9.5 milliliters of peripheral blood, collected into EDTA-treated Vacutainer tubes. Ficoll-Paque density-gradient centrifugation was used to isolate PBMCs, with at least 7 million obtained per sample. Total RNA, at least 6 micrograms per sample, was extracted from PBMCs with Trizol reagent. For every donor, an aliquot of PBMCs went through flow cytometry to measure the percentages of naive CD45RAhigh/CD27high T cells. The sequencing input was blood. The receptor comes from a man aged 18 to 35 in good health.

The CDR3 has the sequence CASSDTGEGGGYTF. The DNA reads TGTGCCAGCAGTGATACAGGGGAAGGGGGTGGCTACACCTTC. The chain joins TRBV12-3 or TRBV12-4 to TRBJ1-2, and 7 junction bases match TRBD1. After removal of 5 bases from V and 7 bases from J, the junction retains 10 bases not matched to a gene. From the cysteine through the phenylalanine, the CDR3 covers 14 amino acids. Of all the DNA, just the CDR3 is kept, 42 bases in frame from base 1.